The rows below give T cell receptor beta chains drawn from one sample of a study of T cell repertoires in cytomegalovirus infection. TCRdb independently ran MiXCR on the reads; one entry per CDR3 protein. The data contain more than 650,000 distinct CDR3 sequences, under 40% of them singletons. Input material: PBMCs. These receptors originate from a human donor in good health (CMV status not recorded). Some clones in this sample may be carry-over from other donors' samples. Each CDR3 is given with its conserved first and last residue. D genes are given only for firm matches. A clone size is listed for some rows: how often the clone was seen (once, few, many), or a class if it is expanded.

d_gene	abundance	v_gene	j_gene	CDR3nt	CDR3aa
TRBD2	few	TRBV11-2	TRBJ2-7	TGTGCCAGCACGGGACTAGCGGGACTGGGGGAGCAGTACTTC	CASTGLAGLGEQYF
TRBD1	many	TRBV7-2	TRBJ2-7	TGTGCCAGCAGCTTAGTAGGCGGGGACAGGGGCTACGAGCAGTACTTC	CASSLVGGDRGYEQYF
TRBD2	.	TRBV15	TRBJ2-1	TGTGCCACCAGTGCCCGACTAGCCGAATCACAGTTCTTC	CATSARLAESQFF
TRBD2	.	TRBV6-1	TRBJ2-6	TGTGCCAGCAGTCGCGGGGGAATTGGGGCCAACGTCCTGACTTTC	CASSRGGIGANVLTF
.	many	TRBV7-6	TRBJ2-7	TGTGCCAGCAGCTTAGGTGAACAGGGTTACGAGCAGTACTTC	CASSLGEQGYEQYF
.	.	TRBV4-2	TRBJ1-6	TGTGCCAGCAGCCAGGTACAGGGAGACACCTATAATTCACCCCTCCACTTT	CASSQVQGDTYNSPLHF
TRBD1	many	TRBV30	TRBJ1-1	TGTGCCTGGGACCAGGGACAGGGGGCAACTGAAGCTTTCTTT	CAWDQGQGATEAFF
.	few	TRBV7-2	TRBJ2-3	TGTGCCAGCAGCTTAAACAGGGCAGCAGATACGCAGTATTTT	CASSLNRAADTQYF
.	.	TRBV6-6	TRBJ2-7	TGTGCCAGCAGAGCGCCCACAGGGATTTTCCTCTACGAGCAGTACTTC	CASRAPTGIFLYEQYF
.	many	TRBV3-1	TRBJ1-2	TGTGCCAGCAGCCCGGCCGGGAACTATGGCTACACCTTC	CASSPAGNYGYTF
.	.	TRBV7-8	TRBJ2-3	TGTGCCAGCAGCACCCTGACAGGACTAAAGACAGATACGCAGTATTTT	CASSTLTGLKTDTQYF
.	few	TRBV27	TRBJ2-7	TGTGCCAGCAGTAAGCCGGGCTCTGGGAACGAGCAGTACTTC	CASSKPGSGNEQYF
.	few	TRBV19	TRBJ2-2	TGTGCCAGTAGTATAGATCAGGACTTAATTCACGGGGAGCTGTTTTTT	CASSIDQDLIHGELFF
.	.	TRBV12-3/TRBV12-4	TRBJ2-4	TGTGCCAGCAGTCACGGGGGCTCCAAAAACATTCAGTACTTC	CASSHGGSKNIQYF
TRBD2	few	TRBV20-1	TRBJ2-2	TGCAGTGCTACCGGGACTAGTAACACCGGGGAGCTGTTTTTT	CSATGTSNTGELFF
.	.	TRBV19	TRBJ2-7	TGTGCCAGTAGTATAATCCCGGGACGGACCTACGAGCAGTACTTC	CASSIIPGRTYEQYF
.	.	TRBV28	TRBJ1-2	TGTGCCAGCAGCCAAAAGGTGGGCCGACAGATCTATGGCTACACCTTC	CASSQKVGRQIYGYTF
.	many	TRBV11-3	TRBJ2-2	TGTGCCAGCAGCTTAGGAGGAGCCGGGGAGCTGTTTTTT	CASSLGGAGELFF
TRBD2	few	TRBV19	TRBJ2-5	TGTGCCAGTAGTATTACGACTAGCGGGGGCTCCCAAGAGACCCAGTACTTC	CASSITTSGGSQETQYF
.	few	TRBV6-6	TRBJ2-3	TGTGCCAGCAGTGAATGGAGTTCTAGCACAGATACGCAGTATTTT	CASSEWSSSTDTQYF
TRBD1	.	TRBV19	TRBJ1-6	TGTGCCAGTAGTATTTCCCCGACAGGGTTGAATTCACCCCTCCACTTT	CASSISPTGLNSPLHF
.	.	TRBV15	TRBJ1-2	TGTGCCACCAGCGGAAGTGGTGGCTACACCTTC	CATSGSGGYTF
TRBD1	.	TRBV11-2	TRBJ2-3	TGTGCCAGCACAGGGGGTTCCACAGATACGCAGTATTTT	CASTGGSTDTQYF
TRBD1	.	TRBV20-1	TRBJ2-7	TGCAGTGCAGTATTACGGACAGGTTATAACGAGCAGTACTTC	CSAVLRTGYNEQYF
.	.	TRBV29-1	TRBJ1-1	TGCAGCTCCAAGCAAATGAACACTGAAGATTTCTTT	CSSKQMNTEDFF
TRBD1	.	TRBV2	TRBJ1-1	TGTGCCAGCAGGAATTCAGGGGGGACCACTGAAGCTTTCTTT	CASRNSGGTTEAFF
.	many	TRBV7-9	TRBJ2-3	TGTGCCAGCAGCTTTAGAGCGGAGACTAGCACAGATACGCAGTATTTT	CASSFRAETSTDTQYF
.	few	TRBV7-6	TRBJ1-6	TGTGCCAGCAGCTTAGCTGGGGGGCCCTCCTATAATTCACCCCTCCACTTT	CASSLAGGPSYNSPLHF
.	.	TRBV14	TRBJ2-6	TGTGCCAGCAGCCATAAGTTGTCTGGGGCCAACGTCCTGACTTTC	CASSHKLSGANVLTF
TRBD2	.	TRBV11-2	TRBJ2-1	TGTTCCAGCAGCTCCCGGACTAGCGGGAGCCTTCCTGAATACAATGAGCAGTTCTTC	CSSSSRTSGSLPEYNEQFF
.	few	TRBV20-1	TRBJ2-6	TGCAGTGCTAGCAACCAGGGGTCTGGGGCCAACGTCCTGACTTTC	CSASNQGSGANVLTF
TRBD1	.	TRBV19	TRBJ1-1	TGTGCCAGTATGACGAGGCTACGGACAGGGAACACTGAAGCTTTCTTT	CASMTRLRTGNTEAFF
.	few	TRBV12-3/TRBV12-4	TRBJ2-7	TGTGCCAGCAGCCGTCCGGGCAGCAGGAGCTCCTACGAGCAGTACTTC	CASSRPGSRSSYEQYF
.	.	TRBV14	TRBJ2-7	TGTGCCAGCAGCCAATGGCCGGTCGAGCAGTACTTC	CASSQWPVEQYF
.	.	TRBV11-2	TRBJ1-1	TGTGCCAGCAGCTTTGAGCGGGGGGCGGGGAGCACTGAAGCTTTCTTT	CASSFERGAGSTEAFF
.	.	TRBV6-2/TRBV6-3	TRBJ2-1	TGTGCCAGCAGCCACCTGAGGAATGAGCAGTTCTTC	CASSHLRNEQFF
.	many	TRBV11-3	TRBJ2-2	TGTGCCAGCAGCTTCAGGGGTTACACCGGGGAGCTGTTTTTT	CASSFRGYTGELFF
.	many	TRBV5-1	TRBJ2-3	TGTGCCAGCAGCCTAAGAGGGTTGGGCACAGATACGCAGTATTTT	CASSLRGLGTDTQYF
.	.	TRBV6-6	TRBJ2-7	TGTGCTACCACGGAAAGCTCCTACGAGCAGTACTTC	CATTESSYEQYF
.	few	TRBV7-6	TRBJ2-5	TGTGCCAGCAGCTTAGGGACGGGCCGAGGAGAGACCCAGTACTTC	CASSLGTGRGETQYF
TRBD1	.	TRBV7-9	TRBJ1-1	TGTGCCCGCAACCCCGGGACAGGGAGGAACACTGAAGCTTTCTTT	CARNPGTGRNTEAFF
.	once	TRBV19	TRBJ2-5	TGTGCCAGTAGCCTCAGGGGGGGGGTGGGCGAGACCCAGTACTTC	CASSLRGGVGETQYF
.	.	TRBV6-1	TRBJ2-4	TGTGCCAGCAGTTACAGGGAATTGGGCAAAAACATTCAGTACTTC	CASSYRELGKNIQYF
TRBD1	.	TRBV28	TRBJ2-5	TGTGCCAGCCAGAGGGGGCGAGAGACCCAGTACTTC	CASQRGRETQYF
TRBD2	few	TRBV25-1	TRBJ2-3	TGTGCCAGCAGTCGTGGGACTAGCGGGACCACAGATACGCAGTATTTT	CASSRGTSGTTDTQYF
.	few	TRBV12-3/TRBV12-4	TRBJ1-1	TGTGCCAGCAGGGCAGGGCGAGGGTCCGAAGCTTTCTTT	CASRAGRGSEAFF
.	.	TRBV25-1	TRBJ1-4	TGTGCCAGCAGTGCCCGATGGGCCTATTCAACTAATGAAAAACTGTTTTTT	CASSARWAYSTNEKLFF
TRBD1	.	TRBV7-9	TRBJ2-5	TGTGCCAGCAGCTCCTCGGGACAGGCCCAAGAGACCCAGTACTTC	CASSSSGQAQETQYF
TRBD2	.	TRBV7-6	TRBJ2-5	TGTGCCAGCAGCTTAGGGCCTAGCGGGAGGGCCTTGAAGACCCAGTACTTC	CASSLGPSGRALKTQYF
.	.	TRBV19	TRBJ1-5	TGTGCCAGTAGGGGCAGCCTCAATCAGCCCCAGCATTTT	CASRGSLNQPQHF
TRBD2	many	TRBV7-2	TRBJ2-7	TGTGCCAGCAGCTTAGGGACTAGCGGCTCCTACGAGCAGTACTTC	CASSLGTSGSYEQYF
.	.	TRBV12-3/TRBV12-4	TRBJ1-6	TGTGCCAGCACCACACAATGGGAAGTGGATTCACCCCTCCCCTTT	CASTTQWEVDSPLPF
.	few	TRBV28	TRBJ1-2	TGTGCCAGCAGTCCCGAGGTCATTTTGGGCTACACCTTC	CASSPEVILGYTF
.	.	TRBV4-1	TRBJ1-2	TGCGCCAGCAGCCAAGTGAGGGGGGGCTACACCTTC	CASSQVRGGYTF
.	few	TRBV4-2	TRBJ2-3	TGTGCCAGCAGCCAAGATAGCCTTCTCACAGATACGCAGTATTTT	CASSQDSLLTDTQYF
TRBD1	few	TRBV7-9	TRBJ2-7	TGTGCCAGCAGCTTCCTAGCCAGGGGGCTTTCCTACGAGCAGTACTTC	CASSFLARGLSYEQYF
.	.	TRBV3-1	TRBJ1-5	TGTGCCAGCAGCCAAGGAGGGGGTTTCGGCCAGCCCCAGCATTTT	CASSQGGGFGQPQHF
.	.	TRBV6-5	TRBJ1-2	TGTGCCAGCAGTTCGGACAGAAGGCGAAAAATCTATGGCTACACCTTC	CASSSDRRRKIYGYTF
TRBD1	.	TRBV7-2	TRBJ2-7	TGTGACAGCAGCGGAGGACAGGGGTTCACCTACGAGCAGTACTTC	CDSSGGQGFTYEQYF